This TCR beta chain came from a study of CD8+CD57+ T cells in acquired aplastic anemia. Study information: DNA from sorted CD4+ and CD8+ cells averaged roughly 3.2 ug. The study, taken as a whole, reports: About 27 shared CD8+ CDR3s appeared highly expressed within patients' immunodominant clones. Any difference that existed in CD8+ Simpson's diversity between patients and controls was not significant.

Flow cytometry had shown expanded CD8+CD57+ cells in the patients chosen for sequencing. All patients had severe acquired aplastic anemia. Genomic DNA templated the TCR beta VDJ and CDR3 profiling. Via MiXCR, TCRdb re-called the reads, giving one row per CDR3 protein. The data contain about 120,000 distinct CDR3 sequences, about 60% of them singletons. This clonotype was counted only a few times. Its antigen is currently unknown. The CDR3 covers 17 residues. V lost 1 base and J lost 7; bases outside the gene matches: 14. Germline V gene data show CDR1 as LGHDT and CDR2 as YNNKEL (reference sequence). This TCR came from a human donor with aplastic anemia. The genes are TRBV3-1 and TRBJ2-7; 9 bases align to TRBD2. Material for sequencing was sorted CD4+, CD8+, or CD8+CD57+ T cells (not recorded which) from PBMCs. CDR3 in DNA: TGTGCCAGCAGCCAAGGTGTTAACGCGGGGGGGCTAAGTGAGCAGTACTTC. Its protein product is CASSQGVNAGGLSEQYF.